This TCR beta chain was recovered during a study of shared clonotypes between healthy human individuals. At the level of the study: There were three CD4 naive, three CD4 memory, two CD8 naive and one CD8 memory plates per donor.

The table lists this clone with a count of one. The sorted-subset replicate PCRs were given about 210 ng DNA, which is tens of thousands of T cell genomes. The repertoire was sequenced with immunoSEQ multiplex PCR; TCRdb's copy has only in-frame clones and lacks some. The sample yields over a million clones, around 98.5% seen once. V lost 3 bases to trimming and J lost 4 bases, with 15 bases between them. Per germline, CDR1 SGHVS and CDR2 FQNEAQ. This CDR3 has 16 residues. This chain uses TRBV7-8 with TRBJ2-2, with D unclear. The sequenced sample consisted of naive CD4+ T cells sorted from blood. Described subset: CD45RA+ positively selected. The sequence was obtained from a man younger than 40 in good health. The CDR3 here is CASSFRADRITGELFF. CDR3 DNA sequence: TGTGCCAGCAGCTTCCGGGCGGATCGGATCACCGGGGAGCTGTTTTTT.